Below are 3 T cell receptor beta chains sequenced from a single sample in a study of T-cell reconstitution after alpha-beta-depleted transplantation in children. Unique molecular identifiers tagged the TCRbeta library. TCRdb re-called the PCR reads with MiXCR, one entry per CDR3 protein. Found here are roughly 590,000 distinct CDR3 sequences, approximately 15% of them singletons; the top ten hold 0.9% to 1.2%. Sequenced material: PBMCs from the stem cell graft donor, taken from the stem cell graft. The receptors were sampled from a human donor who donated a stem cell graft to a child with acute myeloid leukemia.

Only a few counts were recorded for this clonotype. The rearrangement joins TRBV5-1 to TRBJ2-1; either TRBD1 or TRBD2 may fit D (5 bases each). The CDR3 runs 13 residues. The germline V and J ends were trimmed by 5 bases and 6 bases, with 12 bases remaining between them. Germline V gives CDR1 SGHRS, CDR2 YFSETQ. CDR3 in amino acids: CASSPIGANEQFF. CDR3 sequence (DNA): TGCGCCAGCAGTCCTATCGGGGCCAATGAGCAGTTCTTC.

The chain has TRBV14 and TRBJ2-1; 7 bases are shared with TRBD2. CDR1 and CDR2 (germline): SGHDN, FVKESK. CDR3 length: 17 residues. With 1 base clipped from V and 4 bases from J, the junction kept 10 bases outside the gene matches. In DNA form, the CDR3 reads TGTGCCAGCAGCCAAGCCCGCCGGACTAGACCATACAATGAGCAGTTCTTC. It translates to CASSQARRTRPYNEQFF.

The chain recombines TRBV5-1 with TRBJ2-5; D uncertain. Trimming shortened V by 1 base and J by 0 bases, and 4 bases separated the two germline ends. This CDR3 is 13 amino acids long. In germline, CDR1 is SGHRS, CDR2 YFSETQ. CDR3 sequence: CASSLLNQETQYF. CDR3 sequence (DNA): TGCGCCAGCAGCTTGCTTAACCAAGAGACCCAGTACTTC.